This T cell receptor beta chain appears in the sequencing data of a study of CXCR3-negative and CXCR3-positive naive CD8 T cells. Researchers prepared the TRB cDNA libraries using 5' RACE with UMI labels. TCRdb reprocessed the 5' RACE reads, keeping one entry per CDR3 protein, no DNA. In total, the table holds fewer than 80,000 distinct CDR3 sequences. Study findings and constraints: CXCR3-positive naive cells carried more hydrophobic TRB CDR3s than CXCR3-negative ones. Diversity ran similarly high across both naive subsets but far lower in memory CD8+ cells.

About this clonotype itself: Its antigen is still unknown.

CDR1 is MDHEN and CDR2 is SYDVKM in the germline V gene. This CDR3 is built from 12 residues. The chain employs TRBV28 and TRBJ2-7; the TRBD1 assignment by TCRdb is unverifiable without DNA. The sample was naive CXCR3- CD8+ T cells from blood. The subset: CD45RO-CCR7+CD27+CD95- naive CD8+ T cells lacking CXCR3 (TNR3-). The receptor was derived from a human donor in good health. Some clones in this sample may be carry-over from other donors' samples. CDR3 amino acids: CASSSGELEQYF. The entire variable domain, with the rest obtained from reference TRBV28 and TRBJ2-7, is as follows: DVKVTQSSRYLVKRTGEKVFLECVQDMDHENMFWYRQDPGLGLRLIYFSYDVKMKEKGDIPEGYSVSREKKERFSLILESASTNQTSMYLCASSSGELEQYFGPGTRLTVT.